This record covers a single TCR beta chain. The sample originates from a study of blood T cell repertoires in COVID-19. About the study: The study drew acute and convalescent COVID-19 samples from the United States, Italy and Spain. PBMCs, B-cell-depleted T cells, or T cells were the source of the cDNA or gDNA that made up the material.

Methods used by the authors: From reference gene primer amplification, estimates of nucleated cell counts were derived. Profiled with immunoSEQ multiplex PCR; TCRdb holds only in-frame clones, not every one. V, J and clone size are those of that table, while D and trimming were read from the DNA. The table includes around 190,000 clones, around 83% detected once. The sample comprised peripheral blood. The receptor comes from a human donor in a cohort sampled during active COVID-19.

CDR3 in amino acids: CASSEALGRAGVGEQYF. As DNA, the CDR3 is TGCGCCAGCAGTGAGGCCCTGGGGCGAGCGGGAGTCGGCGAGCAGTACTTC. The chain couples TRBV10-1 to TRBJ2-7, with 8 bases matching TRBD2. Per the germline V gene, CDR1 is WNHNN and CDR2 is SYGVQD (reference sequence). This CDR3 comprises 17 residues. The ends lost 2 bases at V and 6 bases at J; junction bases unmatched: 15.